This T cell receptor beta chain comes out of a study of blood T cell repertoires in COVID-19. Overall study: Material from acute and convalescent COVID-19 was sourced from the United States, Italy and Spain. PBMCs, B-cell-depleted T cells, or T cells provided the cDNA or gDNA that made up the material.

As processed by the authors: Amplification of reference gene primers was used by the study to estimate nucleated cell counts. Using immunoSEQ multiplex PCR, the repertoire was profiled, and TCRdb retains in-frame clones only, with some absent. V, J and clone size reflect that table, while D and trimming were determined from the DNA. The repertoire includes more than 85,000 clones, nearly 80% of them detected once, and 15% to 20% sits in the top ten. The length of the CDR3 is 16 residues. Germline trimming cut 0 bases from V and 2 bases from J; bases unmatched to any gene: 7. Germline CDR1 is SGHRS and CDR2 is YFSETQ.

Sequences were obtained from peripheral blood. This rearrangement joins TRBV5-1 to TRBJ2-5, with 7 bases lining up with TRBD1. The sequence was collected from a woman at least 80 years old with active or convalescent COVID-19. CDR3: CASSLGPQGKQETQYF. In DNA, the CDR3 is TGCGCCAGCAGCTTGGGCCCACAGGGGAAACAAGAGACCCAGTACTTC.